This T cell receptor (beta chain) was identified during a study of vaccination and CD4 T cells after COVID-19. This CDR3 is 10 amino acids long. CDR1 is SEHNR and CDR2 is FQNEAQ in the germline V gene (reference sequence). Trimming stripped 4 bases from V and 14 bases from J, with 9 bases between. Time point given: late sampling 161 to 241 days after vaccination in a few convalescent patients. Treatment meaning: roughly 11-day PBMC culture with coronavirus spike peptide pools or control peptides (ViraFEST assay). This clonotype occurred a few times. Antigen unknown. Cultured CD4+ T cells had their DNA profiled by the Oncomine TCR Beta short-read assay. Each CDR3 protein gets one entry after TCRdb re-called the PCR reads with MiXCR. The sample gives some 15,000 distinct CDR3 sequences, under 55% of which show up once; around 16% is in the top ten.

The sequencing here drew on CD4+ T cells from blood, cultured in vitro, taken about 7 months after SARS-CoV-2 vaccination. The source of this sequence is a human donor who had recovered from COVID-19. The J gene is TRBJ1-5, the V gene TRBV7-9; D not resolved. The CDR3 DNA follows: TGTGCCAGCAGCTCCCGGGCCGAGCATTTT. It is translated as CASSSRAEHF. The entire variable domain, with the rest obtained from reference TRBV7-9 and TRBJ1-5, is as follows: DTGVSQNPRHKITKRGQNVTFRCDPISEHNRLYWYRQTLGQGPEFLTYFQNEAQLEKSRLLSDRFSAERPKGSFSTLEIQRTEQGDSAMYLCASSSRAEHFGDGTRLSIL.